Sequencing of this T cell receptor (beta chain) was carried out in a study of blood T cell repertoires in COVID-19. The CDR3 has 16 residues. The V gene lost 5 bases and the J gene lost 0 bases, with 11 bases spanning the gap. Germline-derived CDR1 and CDR2 are SGHTA and FQGTGA. Generated by immunoSEQ multiplex PCR, the TCRdb table keeps only in-frame clones and is missing some. The sample holds about 150,000 clones, around 87% seen once. Specimen: PBMCs or T cells enriched from blood (not recorded which). The V gene is TRBV7-3, the J gene TRBJ2-6; D call uncertain. The receptor comes from a woman between 40 and 50 years old who had been exposed to COVID-19. CDR3 in DNA: TGTGCCAGCAGCGTAGACTCGTACTCTGGGGCCAACGTCCTGACTTTC. Protein sequence: CASSVDSYSGANVLTF.